This T cell receptor beta chain was captured by sequencing in a study of beta chain features in type 1 diabetes. Study findings and constraints: Significant though moderate, a shortening of TCRB CDR3s appeared in all four CD4+ subsets of Type 1 diabetes patients. More deletions and fewer insertions at VDJ junctions were seen in type 1 diabetes patients. The naive, central memory and Treg TCRB repertoires showed an apparent similarity that was greater among patients than among healthy donors. Highly expressing activated T cells could be over-counted with a cDNA template.

V lost 2 bases and J 7 bases, leaving 23 bases between the germline ends. The CDR3 has 17 amino acids. Per the germline V gene, CDR1 is LGHNA and CDR2 is YSLEER. There are a few counts of this clone. Its antigen is not known. As every portion of the isolated RNA was reverse transcribed, the sequencing read expressed TCRB transcripts. Here immunoSEQ multiplex PCR was the method, and the copy in TCRdb shows in-frame clones only, minus some. Of around 500,000 clones listed, roughly 10% are singletons. Specimen: naive CD4+ T cells from blood. The V call is TRBV4-3, the J call TRBJ1-2; D may be TRBD1 (5 bases). This clonotype originated in a woman aged 18-35 years in good health. The CDR3 region is CASSQISFSLAGAGYTF. CDR3 nucleotide sequence: TGCGCCAGCAGCCAAATCTCTTTTAGTCTCGCCGGGGCTGGCTACACCTTC.